The entry below describes one T cell receptor (beta chain). As yet, its antigen is unknown. This sample is part of a study of cytomegalovirus exposure and HLA in healthy donors. Study-wide results and caveats: Whilst most TCR sequences proved rare, a subset of public TCRs occurred across many donors. It was approximately 150 TCR beta chains that were listed as cytomegalovirus-associated. Segments of the TCR beta V type were, in most cases, productive about 90% or about 30% of the time in an earlier analysis. An observed cluster of highly shared sequence variants was recorded as a likely sequencing artifact.

It was with 60 Vbeta and 13 Jbeta primers that the PCR ran. The table came from immunoSEQ multiplex PCR; TCRdb's copy has only in-frame clones and leaves some out. The sample lists tens of thousands of clones; almost 70% were seen once. This CDR3 spans 16 amino acids. Germline V gene data show CDR1 as SGHTA and CDR2 as FQGNSA. The ends were cut back, 1 base at V and 6 bases at J, with 18 bases in the middle. This rearrangement joins TRBV7-2 to TRBJ1-2; possibly TRBD1 for D (5 bases). Sequencing was done on a sample of PBMCs. This TCR was recovered from a man younger than 40 in good health and CMV-seronegative. CDR3 loop: CASSLGPARGNHGYTF. CDR3 in DNA: TGTGCCAGCAGCTTAGGTCCCGCTCGGGGGAATCATGGCTACACCTTC.